Presented here are 28 T cell receptor beta chains from one specimen sequenced in a study of shared clonotypes between healthy human individuals. Sequencing used immunoSEQ multiplex PCR; TCRdb keeps in-frame clones, though not all of them. The table shows 1.6 million or so clones, with about 98.5% occurring only once. The sequenced sample consisted of naive CD4+ T cells sorted from blood. Subset reported: CD45RA+ positively selected. Receptors were obtained from a man aged 30-40 years in good health.

Concerning this clone: The same CDR3 also results from other DNA sequences found in this sample. V and J are TRBV28 and TRBJ1-4; 9 bases agree with TRBD1. Germline V gene lookup returns CDR1 MDHEN and CDR2 SYDVKM. The CDR3 has 16 residues. V dropped 4 bases and J dropped 0; count of bases not matched to a gene: 3. CDR3 residues: CASSSQGAATNEKLFF. Here the CDR3 DNA reads TGTGCCAGCAGTTCACAGGGGGCTGCAACTAATGAAAAACTGTTTTTT.

This chain connects TRBV7-2 to TRBJ1-1, with 11 bases matching TRBD1. CDR1 is SGHTA, CDR2 FQGNSA, per germline. The CDR3 has 14 amino acids. Trimming cost V 5 bases and J 10 bases; bases outside gene matches: 9. Written as DNA, the CDR3 is TGTGCCAGCAGCATCGGACAGGGGGCTTTCATAGCTTTCTTT. Its translation: CASSIGQGAFIAFF.

This sequence joins TRBV5-1 and TRBJ1-1; no clear D gene. Germline V gene sequence: CDR1 SGHRS, CDR2 YFSETQ. The CDR3 consists of 15 residues. Trimming cost V 0 bases and J 0 bases, with 9 bases left between them. This CDR3 is CASSLGSGLNTEAFF. CDR3 nucleotides: TGCGCCAGCAGCTTGGGGTCAGGCCTGAACACTGAAGCTTTCTTT.

The chain has TRBV9 and TRBJ2-3; 9 bases agree with TRBD2. Trimming removed 0 bases from V and 2 bases from J; junction bases left unmatched: 4. Per the germline V gene, CDR1 is SGDLS and CDR2 is YYNGEE. This CDR3 region has 16 residues. The DNA of the CDR3 is TGTGCCAGCAGCGTAGCGGCTAGCGGGACCACAGATACGCAGTATTTT. Its translation is CASSVAASGTTDTQYF.

The rearrangement joins TRBV7-2 to TRBJ2-7; 12 bases line up with TRBD2. This CDR3 contains 15 residues. Losses at the gene ends were 5 bases for V and 5 bases for J; bases not matched to a gene: 7. Per germline, CDR1 SGHTA and CDR2 FQGNSA. CDR3 DNA sequence: TGTGCCAGCAGCATGCCTAGCGGGAGGGGCCACGAGCAGTACTTC. Translating it yields CASSMPSGRGHEQYF.

This clone occurred once. The rearrangement links TRBV28 to TRBJ2-2; 7 bases align to TRBD1. V shed 3 bases, J shed 0 bases, and the junction held 7 bases outside the gene matches. CDR3 length: 17 amino acids. Germline values: CDR1 MDHEN, CDR2 SYDVKM. CDR3 in amino acids: CASSFSLQGANTGELFF. The CDR3 coding sequence is TGTGCCAGCAGTTTTTCCCTTCAGGGGGCGAACACCGGGGAGCTGTTTTTT.

The chain is built from TRBV9 and TRBJ2-1, with 8 bases matching TRBD1. Germline V lookup: CDR1 SGDLS, CDR2 YYNGEE. V lost 2 bases and J lost 9; bases outside the gene matches: 10. CDR3 length equals 15 residues. CDR3 sequence: CASSVGGRGRLEQFF. CDR3 DNA: TGTGCCAGCAGCGTCGGTGGCAGGGGGCGCCTTGAGCAGTTCTTC.

The chain couples TRBV7-2 to TRBJ2-1; TRBD2 agrees at 9 bases. This CDR3 contains 12 residues. V trimming: 4 bases; J trimming: 16 bases; junction bases outside the gene matches: 8. The germline CDR1 and CDR2 sequences are SGHTA and FQGNSA. CDR3 DNA: TGTGCCAGCAGCTCGCCGGGACTAGCACTTTTCTTC. The encoded protein is CASSSPGLALFF.

V usage is TRBV6-4 and J usage is TRBJ2-1, with 11 bases that match TRBD2. After removal of 4 bases from V and 8 bases from J, the junction contained 7 bases not matched to a gene. The CDR3 totals 15 residues. Germline values: CDR1 MRHNA, CDR2 SNTAGT. CDR3 in amino acids: CASSVGLAGRDEQFF. The CDR3 coding sequence is TGTGCCAGCAGTGTTGGACTAGCGGGTAGGGATGAGCAGTTCTTC.

Remarks on this clone: Germline and junction disagree at one end, which may indicate a read error. At the DNA level, this CDR3 is encoded by other sequences in the same sample as well. The rearrangement joins TRBV5-1 to TRBJ2-7, with TRBD2 identical over 14 bases. CDR3 length: 14 residues. Germline CDR1 and CDR2: SGHRS and YFSETQ. The CDR3 reads CASSLGLAGDEQYF. CDR3 bases: TGCGCCAGCAGTTTGGGACTAGCGGGAGACGAGCAGTACTTC.

The V call is TRBV4-1, the J call TRBJ2-7; a weak D match, TRBD2 (6 bases). Germline loops: CDR1 MGHRA, CDR2 YSYEKL. Trimming left V 2 bases short and J 3 bases short, with 29 bases between. This CDR3 has 20 residues. In DNA, the CDR3 is TGCGCCAGCAGCCAAAACGCCGGGGGAACTGTACCAGTAAGAGGCTACGAGCAGTACTTC. Amino acids: CASSQNAGGTVPVRGYEQYF.

The gene calls are TRBV7-8 and TRBJ2-3; the D gene could be TRBD1 or TRBD2 (5 bases each). The ends were cut back, 5 bases at V and 8 bases at J, with 14 bases in the middle. The CDR3 totals 13 residues. In germline, CDR1 is SGHVS, CDR2 FQNEAQ. CDR3 sequence (DNA): TGTGCCAGCAGCAGGGGAGAACGTGGTACGCAGTATTTT. Translating it yields CASSRGERGTQYF.

The chain employs TRBV14 and TRBJ2-7; D may match TRBD1 or TRBD2 (5 bases each). Germline V CDR1 and CDR2: SGHDN, FVKESK. The CDR3 extends over 14 amino acids. V was pared by 3 bases and J by 3 bases, with 12 bases between. CDR3 coding DNA: TGTGCCAGCAGCCATGGGGGTACCTACTACGAGCAGTACTTC. It translates to CASSHGGTYYEQYF.

The CDR3, as DNA: TGTGCCAGCAGCTTGGACAGGGTCTACGAGCAGTACTTC. It translates to CASSLDRVYEQYF. The rearrangement links TRBV6-1 to TRBJ2-7, with 8 bases fitting TRBD1. This CDR3 contains 13 residues. Trimming took 6 bases from V and 3 from J; bases not matched to a gene: 4. Germline CDR1 and CDR2: MNHNS and SASEGT.

The chain uses TRBV9 and TRBJ2-7; 9 bases map to TRBD1. Per the germline V gene, CDR1 is SGDLS and CDR2 is YYNGEE. V was clipped by 3 bases and J by 9 bases; unmatched bases: 7. This CDR3 spans 13 amino acids. The CDR3 coding sequence is TGTGCCAGCAGCGCAACCGACAGGGGGACGCAGTACTTC. Protein: CASSATDRGTQYF.

This sequence joins TRBV5-1 and TRBJ2-3; 8 positions match TRBD2. Germline V gene data show CDR1 as SGHRS and CDR2 as YFSETQ. The CDR3 consists of 20 residues. Trimming took 0 bases from V and 3 from J; bases not matched to a gene: 18. The CDR3 region is CASSLGRRGAEELRTDTQYF. The CDR3 DNA sequence: TGCGCCAGCAGCTTGGGGCGGCGGGGGGCTGAAGAATTGAGGACAGATACGCAGTATTTT. Looking up the rest from reference TRBV5-1 and TRBJ2-3 gives the full variable domain: KAGVTQTPRYLIKTRGQQVTLSCSPISGHRSVSWYQQTPGQGLQFLFEYFSETQRNKGNFPGRFSGRQFSNSRSEMNVSTLELGDSALYLCASSLGRRGAEELRTDTQYFGPGTRLTVL.

V usage is TRBV7-8 and J usage is TRBJ2-7, with a weak D call TRBD1 (6 bases). This CDR3 comprises 14 residues. V dropped 3 bases and J dropped 2 bases, with 11 bases sitting between them. Germline V lookup: CDR1 SGHVS, CDR2 FQNEAQ. CDR3 loop: CASSFGKGAYEQYF. The CDR3 DNA follows: TGTGCCAGCAGCTTTGGAAAGGGGGCCTACGAGCAGTACTTC.

The table lists this clone with a count of one. The chain couples TRBV11-2 to TRBJ2-7; D perhaps matches TRBD1 (5 bases). CDR3 length equals 14 residues. The V end was cut by 5 bases, the J end by 6 bases, with 17 bases between. Germline CDR1 is SGHAT and CDR2 is FQNNGV. CDR3: CASSSKLGAVEQYF. For the CDR3, the DNA is TGTGCCAGCAGCAGTAAGTTAGGGGCAGTCGAGCAGTACTTC. Combining the CDR3 with reference TRBV11-2 and TRBJ2-7 gives the whole variable domain EAGVAQSPRYKIIEKRQSVAFWCNPISGHATLYWYQQILGQGPKLLIQFQNNGVVDDSQLPKDRFSAERLKGVDSTLKIQPAKLEDSAVYLCASSSKLGAVEQYFGPGTRLTVT.

J is TRBJ2-7 and V is TRBV19; a possible D gene is TRBD1 (5 bases). The CDR3 runs 17 residues. The germline CDR1 and CDR2 sequences are LNHDA and SQIVND (reference sequence). The ends were cut back, 6 bases at V and 2 bases at J, with 23 bases in the middle. CDR3 DNA sequence: TGTGCCAGTAGCACGAGGACAACAAGAAGCTTACCCTACGAGCAGTACTTC. This encodes CASSTRTTRSLPYEQYF.

The J gene is TRBJ2-5, the V gene TRBV7-2; 8 nucleotides match TRBD2. Germline V gene sequence: CDR1 SGHTA, CDR2 FQGNSA. This CDR3 is built from 15 residues. V lost 5 bases to trimming and J lost 1 base; unmatched junction nucleotides: 6. CDR3 bases: TGTGCCAGCAGCCGCAGTAGCGGGACCCAAGAGACCCAGTACTTC. This codes for CASSRSSGTQETQYF.

This chain connects TRBV28 to TRBJ2-7, with 8 nucleotides matching TRBD2. The germline V gene encodes CDR1 MDHEN and CDR2 SYDVKM. Trimming took 5 bases from V and 5 from J; bases not matched to a gene: 11. The CDR3 is 15 residues long. This chain's CDR3 is CASSPTGTSNDEQYF. The DNA of the CDR3 is TGTGCCAGCAGTCCTACCGGGACTAGTAACGACGAGCAGTACTTC.

The gene calls are TRBV5-5 and TRBJ2-5; D call uncertain. The germline V gene has CDR1 SGHKS and CDR2 YYEKEE (reference sequence). V shed 0 bases and J shed 1 base, with 7 bases lying between them. The length of the CDR3 is 14 residues. The DNA for the CDR3 is TGTGCCAGCAGCTTGGGCCAGACCCAAGAGACCCAGTACTTC. Translated: CASSLGQTQETQYF.

This chain uses TRBV4-2 with TRBJ2-1; 15 positions match TRBD2. This CDR3 comprises 17 residues. CDR1 is LGHNA and CDR2 is YNFKEQ in the germline V gene. Trimming cost V 0 bases and J 9 bases; bases outside gene matches: 6. As DNA, the CDR3 is TGTGCCAGCAGCCAAGACTTCGGACTAGCGGGAGGGGGTGAGCAGTTCTTC. This sequence encodes CASSQDFGLAGGGEQFF.

This chain uses TRBV7-3 with TRBJ2-1; unclear D gene. Germline CDR1 SGHTA, CDR2 FQGTGA. The germline V and J ends were trimmed by 3 bases and 10 bases, with 10 bases remaining between them. The CDR3 is 12 amino acids. In DNA form, the CDR3 reads TGTGCCAGCAGCTTTCATAGTGGGGAGCAGTTCTTC. Translation: CASSFHSGEQFF.

The CDR3 here is CASNKRTARDQQYF. In DNA form, the CDR3 reads TGCGCCAGCAACAAGCGGACGGCCAGGGATCAGCAGTACTTC. The chain uses TRBV23-1 and TRBJ2-7, with D perhaps matching TRBD1 or TRBD2 (5 bases each). TRBV23-1 counts as an open reading frame of uncertain function. Trimming stripped 7 bases from V and 8 bases from J, with 21 bases between. The CDR3 consists of 14 residues.

This chain connects TRBV25-1 to TRBJ2-7, with no clear D. The germline V and J ends were trimmed by 3 bases and 2 bases, with 11 bases remaining between them. CDR3 length: 14 amino acids. Germline V lookup: CDR1 MGHDK, CDR2 SYGVNS. CDR3 loop: CASSDRHLPYEQYF. The CDR3 coding sequence is TGTGCCAGCAGTGATCGCCACCTACCCTACGAGCAGTACTTC.

This clone was found once. The CDR3 region has the DNA TGTGCCAGCTCACCAGATCGTATGCGAAACATTCAGTACTTC. Amino acids: CASSPDRMRNIQYF. The chain is built from TRBV18 and TRBJ2-4, with no clear D. Per the germline V gene, CDR1 is KGHSH and CDR2 is LQKENI. Trimming pared 2 bases from V and 6 bases from J, leaving 11 bases between. This CDR3 spans 14 amino acids. Variable domain in full (rest from reference TRBV18 and TRBJ2-4): NAGVMQNPRHLVRRRGQEARLRCSPMKGHSHVYWYRQLPEEGLKFMVYLQKENIIDESGMPKERFSAEFPKEGPSILRIQQVVRGDSAAYFCASSPDRMRNIQYFGAGTRLSVL.

A remark on this clone: Other nucleotide sequences from this sample produce the same CDR3. V is TRBV11-2 and J is TRBJ1-2; D remains ambiguous. CDR1 SGHAT and CDR2 FQNNGV come from the germline V gene. CDR3 size: 11 residues. Trimming took 5 bases from V and 8 from J, leaving 9 bases between them. The CDR3 DNA reads TGTGCCAGCAGCCTAGGGTGGGGCTACACCTTC. Its protein product is CASSLGWGYTF. Together with reference TRBV11-2 and TRBJ1-2, the CDR3 gives the full variable domain: EAGVAQSPRYKIIEKRQSVAFWCNPISGHATLYWYQQILGQGPKLLIQFQNNGVVDDSQLPKDRFSAERLKGVDSTLKIQPAKLEDSAVYLCASSLGWGYTFGSGTRLTVV.